Shown below are 5 T cell receptor beta chains from a single sample sequenced in a study of blood T cells in healthy people across ages. It was with a sample-barcoded 5' primer and a J-beta primer mix that a second PCR of about 7 to 12 cycles was run. TCRdb processed the 5' RACE reads anew with MiXCR; each CDR3 protein has one entry. Of under 750,000 distinct CDR3 sequences in the sample, around half are singletons; the top ten hold about 22%. Specimen: blood. The receptors originated from an older man in good health.

The rearrangement links TRBV21-1 to TRBJ2-3; TRBD2, the table's D call, lacks a check against the DNA. TRBV21-1 is annotated as a pseudogene. This CDR3 has 17 amino acids. The CDR3 bases are TGTGCCAGCAGCAAAGGTGGGACTAGCGGAGGCACAGATACGCAGTATTTT. It yields the protein CASSKGGTSGGTDTQYF.

This clonotype was observed a single time. This rearrangement joins TRBV7-9 to TRBJ2-3, with D maybe TRBD2 (6 bases). The germline V and J ends were trimmed by 5 bases and 1 base, with 16 bases remaining between them. Per the germline V gene, CDR1 is SEHNR and CDR2 is FQNEAQ (reference sequence). The CDR3 runs 16 residues. The CDR3 coding sequence is TGTGCCAGCAGCCCAAGTGGGGGGTCGGGCACAGATACGCAGTATTTT. Translated: CASSPSGGSGTDTQYF. Looking up the rest from reference TRBV7-9 and TRBJ2-3 gives the full variable domain: DTGVSQNPRHKITKRGQNVTFRCDPISEHNRLYWYRQTLGQGPEFLTYFQNEAQLEKSRLLSDRFSAERPKGSFSTLEIQRTEQGDSAMYLCASSPSGGSGTDTQYFGPGTRLTVL.

The chain employs TRBV7-9 and TRBJ2-7; either TRBD1 or TRBD2 may supply D (5 bases each). Per germline, CDR1 SEHNR and CDR2 FQNEAQ (reference sequence). This CDR3 region has 15 residues. Trimming removed 5 bases from V and 0 bases from J, with 14 bases in between. The CDR3 nucleotides read TGTGCCAGCAGCCCCTTGGGACCTCTCTCCTACGAGCAGTACTTC. It yields the protein CASSPLGPLSYEQYF.

The chain links TRBV4-3 to TRBJ1-4, with TRBD1 as a possible D gene (5 bases). V was shortened by 0 bases and J by 6 bases, with 17 bases between the two germline ends. The CDR3 is 17 residues long. From germline, CDR1 is LGHNA and CDR2 YSLEER. The CDR3 is CASSQDLLAGIDEKLFF. The DNA for the CDR3 is TGCGCCAGCAGCCAAGATCTCCTGGCAGGGATAGATGAAAAACTGTTTTTT.

This clonotype was detected a few times. This may come from a read error, since a much larger clone is one base off. The V gene is TRBV28, the J gene TRBJ2-1; TRBD1 is a possible D gene (5 bases). Germline V gene sequence: CDR1 MDHEN, CDR2 SYDVKM. V was clipped by 7 bases and J by 3 bases, with 13 bases between them. There are 14 residues in the CDR3. In DNA, the CDR3 is TGTGCCAGCACCGTCCTCGACAGCTACAATGAGCAGTTCTTC. This gives the protein CASTVLDSYNEQFF.